This section outlines one T cell receptor (beta chain) sequence together with its context. Its specificity is unknown. TCR alpha and beta CDR3 regions were amplified from RNA using iRepertoire nested multiplex PCR. Input was about 85-400 ng of tissue mRNA or PBMC total RNA. TCRdb re-analysed the multiplex PCR reads in MiXCR, keeping a single row per CDR3 protein. The sample gives 150,000 or so distinct CDR3 sequences, roughly two fifths of which show up once; more than 15% is in the top ten. Germline CDR1 and CDR2: MGHDK and SYGVNS. The CDR3 totals 14 residues. The V end was cut by 3 bases, the J end by 2 bases, with 10 bases between. The data were obtained in a study of glioma-infiltrating T cells. Whole-study findings and limits: Only very few CDR3 sequences appeared in both tissue and blood. Gliomas, especially low-grade, showed above-expected tissue-blood divergence; non-neoplastic patients showed below.

This TCR was recovered from a human donor with low-grade glioma or glioblastoma, undergoing nonglioma brain surgery, or in good health (not recorded which). This chain links TRBV25-1 with TRBJ2-5, with D perhaps matching TRBD1 (5 bases). Sequenced sample: glioma tissue, nonneoplastic brain tissue, or PBMCs (not recorded which). This CDR3 reads CASSDKTVQETQYF. The DNA for the CDR3 is TGTGCCAGCAGTGATAAGACAGTACAAGAGACCCAGTACTTC.